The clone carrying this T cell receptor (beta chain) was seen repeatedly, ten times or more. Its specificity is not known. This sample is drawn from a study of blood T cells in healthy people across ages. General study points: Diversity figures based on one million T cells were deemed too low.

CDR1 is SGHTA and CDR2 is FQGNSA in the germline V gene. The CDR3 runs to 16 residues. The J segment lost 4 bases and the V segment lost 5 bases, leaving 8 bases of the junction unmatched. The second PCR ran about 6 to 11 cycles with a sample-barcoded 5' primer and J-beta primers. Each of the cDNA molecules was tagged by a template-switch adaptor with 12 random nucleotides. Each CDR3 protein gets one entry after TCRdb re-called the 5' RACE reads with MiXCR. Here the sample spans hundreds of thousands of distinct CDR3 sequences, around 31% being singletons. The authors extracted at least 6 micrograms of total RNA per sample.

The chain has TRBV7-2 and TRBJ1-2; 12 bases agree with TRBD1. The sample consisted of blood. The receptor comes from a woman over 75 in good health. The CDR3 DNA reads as TGTGCCAGCAGCCCGGCCGGGACAGGGGGCGGCTATGGCTACACCTTC. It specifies CASSPAGTGGGYGYTF.